This entry features one T cell receptor (beta chain) sequence. The data were obtained in a study of T cell changes during pregnancy in multiple sclerosis. The table came from immunoSEQ multiplex PCR; TCRdb's copy has only in-frame clones and leaves some out. The sample comprises around 52,000 clones, about 83% of which are singletons, and approximately 5.3% rests with the top ten. CDR1 is LNHNV, CDR2 YYDKDF, per germline (reference sequence). V gave up 0 bases and J gave up 11 bases, with 16 bases separating them. This CDR3 comprises 14 residues. This TCR was sampled from a human donor whose cells served as feeder cells for cultures in a pregnancy study. Input material: peripheral blood from another person, used as feeder cells. The V and J genes are TRBV15 and TRBJ1-1, with D possibly TRBD1 on 6 matching bases. The chain's CDR3 is CATSRDSVGARAFF. CDR3 nucleotide sequence: TGTGCCACCAGCAGAGATTCGGTGGGGGCTCGGGCTTTCTTT.